This T cell receptor (beta chain) was identified during a study of cytomegalovirus exposure and HLA in healthy donors. Trimming took 6 bases from V and 4 from J; bases not matched to a gene: 2. The CDR3 consists of 14 residues. The V gene's germline CDR1 is MNHEY and CDR2 SMNVEV (reference sequence). TCRdb's table, derived via immunoSEQ multiplex PCR, lists solely in-frame clones and lacks some. The table shows 100,000 to 150,000 clones, with about 90% occurring only once. Sequenced material: PBMCs. This TCR derives from a woman younger than 35 in good health and CMV-seronegative. The chain joins TRBV27 to TRBJ2-1, with TRBD2 identical over 11 bases. The DNA for the CDR3 is TGTGCCAGCAGCCTAGCGGGGGGTTACAATGAGCAGTTCTTC. It specifies CASSLAGGYNEQFF.